A single sample is the source of the 18 T cell receptor beta chains below, sequenced in a study of a mutant IDH1 vaccine in newly diagnosed glioma. The assay was immunoSEQ multiplex PCR, and TCRdb's table has in-frame clones only and misses some. This table holds tens of thousands of clones, roughly 91% found once. The antigens these receptors bind are not known. Stated time point: week 35, safety follow-up. A 20-mer mutant IDH1 peptide at 300 ug was injected subcutaneously with topical imiquimod. The sample was PBMCs, taken from a glioma patient whose treatment included an IDH1 peptide vaccine. These TCRs come from a woman aged 40 to 50 with glioma.

The genes are TRBV7-2 and TRBJ2-2; tentatively, D is TRBD1 or TRBD2 (5 bases each). Trimming left V 2 bases short and J 2 bases short, with 9 bases between. CDR3 size: 15 residues. Per the germline V gene, CDR1 is SGHTA and CDR2 is FQGNSA. As DNA, the CDR3 is TGTGCCAGCAGCTTATTCGGGGCTAACACCGGGGAGCTGTTTTTT. This encodes CASSLFGANTGELFF.

This clone was picked up a small number of times. The CDR3 is CASSLVQGLTNTEAFF. DNA for the CDR3: TGTGCCAGCAGCTTAGTGCAGGGCCTAACGAACACTGAAGCTTTCTTT. The chain employs TRBV7-8 and TRBJ1-1; D is possibly TRBD1 (5 bases). This CDR3 spans 16 amino acids. V gave up 1 base and J gave up 1 base, with 13 bases separating them. From germline, CDR1 is SGHVS and CDR2 FQNEAQ.

The chain is built from TRBV5-4 and TRBJ2-1; perhaps TRBD2 as D (7 bases). Trimming took off 0 bases at V and 6 bases at J, with 16 bases between the two ends. CDR3 length: 16 residues. CDR1 and CDR2 from the germline V gene are SGHNT and YYREEE (reference sequence). CDR3 coding DNA: TGTGCCAGCAGCTTGGAAGGGGGGGGCCCTGGCAATGAGCAGTTCTTC. Its translation: CASSLEGGGPGNEQFF.

The rearrangement joins TRBV7-2 to TRBJ2-2; 10 positions agree with TRBD1. Trimming removed 1 base from V and 5 bases from J; junction bases left unmatched: 7. This CDR3 has 17 amino acids. Germline V gene lookup returns CDR1 SGHTA and CDR2 FQGNSA. This chain's CDR3 is CASSLGTGTGETGELFF. CDR3 bases: TGTGCCAGCAGCTTAGGCACAGGGACAGGGGAGACCGGGGAGCTGTTTTTT.

V usage is TRBV7-2 and J usage is TRBJ2-3; possibly TRBD2 for D (7 bases). The CDR3 sequence is 16 residues long. Trimming took 5 bases from V and 6 from J, leaving 21 bases between them. Germline assignment: CDR1 SGHTA and CDR2 FQGNSA. The CDR3 region is CASSPRTGGRGDTQYF. In DNA form, the CDR3 reads TGTGCCAGCAGCCCCCGGACGGGGGGCAGAGGGGATACGCAGTATTTT.

The chain links TRBV6-1 to TRBJ1-5; the match to TRBD1 covers 7 bases. The CDR3 spans 14 residues. V shed 8 bases, J shed 2 bases, and the junction held 6 bases outside the gene matches. Germline CDR1 and CDR2: MNHNS and SASEGT. CDR3 sequence reads: CASGRDSGNQPQHF. CDR3 in DNA: TGTGCCAGCGGTAGGGACAGTGGCAATCAGCCCCAGCATTTT.

V usage is TRBV5-8 and J usage is TRBJ1-1; D is undetermined. V lost 4 bases to trimming and J lost 8 bases, with 15 bases between them. The germline gives CDR1 SGHTS, CDR2 YDEGEE. The CDR3 sequence is 13 residues long. The CDR3 DNA follows: TGTGCCAGCAGCCCTGGAGGCAGAGGAGAAGCTTTCTTT. The encoded protein is CASSPGGRGEAFF.

This rearrangement joins TRBV7-2 to TRBJ2-7; the D gene could be TRBD1 or TRBD2 (6 bases each). Trimming took off 3 bases at V and 2 bases at J, with 11 bases between the two ends. The CDR3 totals 14 residues. Germline CDR1 SGHTA, CDR2 FQGNSA. The CDR3 region has the DNA TGTGCCAGCAGCTTGGAAAGGGGGGCCTACGAGCAGTACTTC. Translated, it gives CASSLERGAYEQYF.

The rearrangement joins TRBV5-6 to TRBJ2-5; perhaps D is TRBD1 or TRBD2 (6 bases each). CDR3 length equals 14 residues. Germline V gives CDR1 SGHDT, CDR2 YYEEEE. V was pared by 3 bases and J by 7 bases, with 16 bases between. The CDR3 DNA follows: TGTGCCAGCAGCTCACCCATTGGAGGGGGGACCCAGTACTTC. Amino acid sequence: CASSSPIGGGTQYF.

This chain joins TRBV9 and TRBJ1-1; the D gene is possibly TRBD1 (5 bases). The CDR3 runs to 13 residues. Trimming removed 0 bases from V and 8 bases from J, with 11 bases in between. Germline V gene data show CDR1 as SGDLS and CDR2 as YYNGEE. Here the CDR3 DNA reads TGTGCCAGCAGCGTAGCCCTTGGGGGAGAAGCTTTCTTT. Translating gives CASSVALGGEAFF.

The V call is TRBV7-6, the J call TRBJ2-1; TRBD1 might be the D (5 bases). The ends were cut back, 3 bases at V and 9 bases at J, with 12 bases in the middle. CDR3 length equals 13 residues. CDR1 and CDR2 from the germline V gene are SGHVS and FNYEAQ. CDR3 amino acids: CASSLGPQGEQFF. CDR3 DNA: TGTGCCAGCAGCTTGGGCCCCCAGGGTGAGCAGTTCTTC.

The chain joins TRBV6-5 to TRBJ1-1, with unresolved D. The V and J ends lost 6 bases and 5 bases respectively, with 13 bases between them. The CDR3 length is 13 residues. CDR1 and CDR2 from the germline V gene are MNHEY and SVGAGI. CDR3 region: CASSPRRGTEAFF. CDR3 bases: TGTGCCAGCAGCCCCCGGCGGGGAACTGAAGCTTTCTTT.

The V gene is TRBV19, the J gene TRBJ2-2, with a possible D match to TRBD1 (5 bases). The germline CDR1 and CDR2 sequences are LNHDA and SQIVND (reference sequence). Trimming cost V 2 bases and J 6 bases, with 16 bases left between them. The CDR3 length is 16 residues. The CDR3 DNA is TGTGCCAGTAGTATACAGGGTATTGGAAGCGCCGGGGAGCTGTTTTTT. This encodes CASSIQGIGSAGELFF.

The chain uses TRBV7-9 and TRBJ2-7, with 11 bases fitting TRBD2. CDR3 length: 15 residues. Germline-derived CDR1 and CDR2 are SEHNR and FQNEAQ (reference sequence). V was clipped by 4 bases and J by 5 bases; unmatched bases: 7. The CDR3 spells CASSSIAGGKNEQYF. Written as DNA, the CDR3 is TGTGCCAGCAGCTCTATAGCGGGAGGGAAGAACGAGCAGTACTTC.

This chain links TRBV11-2 with TRBJ1-2; no firm D call. The length of the CDR3 is 15 residues. Germline CDR1 and CDR2: SGHAT and FQNNGV. Trimming removed 4 bases at V and 3 bases at J, with 15 bases between. The CDR3 spells CASSSHPGIHYGYTF. CDR3 coding DNA: TGTGCCAGCAGCTCCCATCCCGGGATCCACTATGGCTACACCTTC.

Concerning this clone: This specimen includes other DNA sequences encoding the same CDR3. The gene calls are TRBV7-9 and TRBJ1-2; the D gene is possibly TRBD1 (5 bases). Between the trimmed V and J ends, which lost 1 base and 6 bases, there was a span of 9 bases. The CDR3 runs to 13 residues. Germline values: CDR1 SEHNR, CDR2 FQNEAQ (reference sequence). DNA for the CDR3: TGTGCCAGCAGCTTAGGGAGGGGCGATGGCTACACCTTC. Protein sequence: CASSLGRGDGYTF.

The V call is TRBV28, the J call TRBJ1-2; D is ambiguous. Germline V gives CDR1 MDHEN, CDR2 SYDVKM. V lost 7 bases and J lost 4, with 10 bases in between. The CDR3 runs to 12 residues. The CDR3 nucleotides are TGTGCCAGCATCGGGATTTCCTATGGCTACACCTTC. It yields the protein CASIGISYGYTF.

The chain couples TRBV7-9 to TRBJ2-2, with a weak D call TRBD2 (5 bases). V was shortened by 1 base and J by 3 bases, with 12 bases between the two germline ends. Germline V gives CDR1 SEHNR, CDR2 FQNEAQ (reference sequence). The CDR3 length is 16 residues. Here the CDR3 reads CASSLVARFHTGELFF. Written as DNA, the CDR3 is TGTGCCAGCAGCTTAGTAGCGAGGTTTCACACCGGGGAGCTGTTTTTT.